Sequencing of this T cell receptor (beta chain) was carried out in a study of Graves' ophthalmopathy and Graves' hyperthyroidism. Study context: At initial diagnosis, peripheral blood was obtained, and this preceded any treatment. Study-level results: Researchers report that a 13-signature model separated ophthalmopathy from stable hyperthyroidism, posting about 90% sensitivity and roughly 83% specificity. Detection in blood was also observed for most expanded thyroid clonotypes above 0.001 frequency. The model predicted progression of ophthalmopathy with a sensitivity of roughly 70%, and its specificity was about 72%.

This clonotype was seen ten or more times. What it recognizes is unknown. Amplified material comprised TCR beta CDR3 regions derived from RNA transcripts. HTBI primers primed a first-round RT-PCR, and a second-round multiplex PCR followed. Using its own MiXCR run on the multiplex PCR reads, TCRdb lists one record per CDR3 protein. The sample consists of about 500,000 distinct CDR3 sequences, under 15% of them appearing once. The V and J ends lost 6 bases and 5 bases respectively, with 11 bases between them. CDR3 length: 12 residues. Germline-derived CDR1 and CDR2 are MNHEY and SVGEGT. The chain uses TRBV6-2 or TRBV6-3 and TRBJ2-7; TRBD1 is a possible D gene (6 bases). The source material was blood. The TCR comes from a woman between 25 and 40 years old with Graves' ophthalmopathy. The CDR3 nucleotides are TGTGCCAGCAGGAGAACAGGGAACGAGCAGTACTTC. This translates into CASRRTGNEQYF.